These 26 T cell receptor beta chains were sequenced from one sample in a study of T cell repertoires in cytomegalovirus infection. These TCRs are of unknown antigen specificity. TCRdb re-called the reads through MiXCR, storing one row per CDR3 protein. Found here are 600,000 to 700,000 distinct CDR3 sequences, roughly 30% of them singletons; the top ten hold 18%. This sample comprised cultured PBMCs, obtained from culture after CMV antigen stimulation. These receptors were collected from a human donor in good health (CMV status not recorded). Some clones in this sample may be carry-over from other donors' samples.

This clonotype was picked up one time. V and J are TRBV2 and TRBJ1-6; 10 nucleotides line up with TRBD1. Germline V gives CDR1 SNHLY, CDR2 FYNNEI. The CDR3 covers 18 residues. Trimming took 6 bases from V and 0 from J; bases not matched to a gene: 8. CDR3 DNA: TGTGCCAGCAGCACTCGACAGGGGGCCAGCTCCTATAATTCACCCCTCCACTTT. This encodes CASSTRQGASSYNSPLHF.

The chain has TRBV27 and TRBJ1-2; a weak D match, TRBD1 (6 bases). The CDR3 totals 15 residues. The V gene's germline CDR1 is MNHEY and CDR2 SMNVEV (reference sequence). The CDR3 region has the DNA TGTGTCACACGCCCCTCACAGGGTACACTATCGGGCTACACCTTC. Its protein product is CVTRPSQGTLSGYTF.

This clonotype was picked up a small number of times. V usage is TRBV6-1 and J usage is TRBJ2-3; a possible D gene is TRBD1 (6 bases). Trimming took 5 bases from V and 5 from J, leaving 17 bases between them. The germline V gene has CDR1 MNHNS and CDR2 SASEGT. The CDR3 sequence is 15 residues long. As DNA, the CDR3 is TGTGCCAGCAGTTCTTACAGGGTTGCAAAAGATACGCAGTATTTT. This translates into CASSSYRVAKDTQYF.

The genes are TRBV10-3 and TRBJ1-1; 7 bases line up with TRBD1. J was trimmed by 1 base and V by 0 bases; bases with no gene match: 8. This CDR3 is built from 17 residues. Germline CDR1 ENHRY, CDR2 SYGVKD. CDR3 sequence: CAISESGRGTENTEAFF. The CDR3 DNA is TGTGCCATCAGTGAGTCGGGCAGGGGGACCGAGAACACTGAAGCTTTCTTT.

The V gene is TRBV20-1, the J gene TRBJ2-3; D gene ambiguous. The ends were cut back, 3 bases at V and 3 bases at J, with 10 bases in the middle. The CDR3 consists of 13 residues. CDR1 DFQATT and CDR2 SNEGSKA come from the germline V gene (reference sequence). Here the CDR3 DNA reads TGCAGTGCTAGTCAGGCAGATACAGATACGCAGTATTTT. It encodes CSASQADTDTQYF.

A few counts support this clonotype. The chain employs TRBV6-5 and TRBJ2-7; 14 bases match TRBD2. V lost 6 bases to trimming and J lost 5 bases; unmatched junction nucleotides: 6. The CDR3 totals 15 residues. CDR1 and CDR2 from the germline V gene are MNHEY and SVGAGI. The CDR3 region has the DNA TGTGCCAGCAGCCGACTAGCGGGAGGGCTTAACGAGCAGTACTTC. Translated, it gives CASSRLAGGLNEQYF.

The chain is built from TRBV7-2 and TRBJ2-5; no definite D call. The germline gives CDR1 SGHTA, CDR2 FQGNSA. The CDR3 loop spans 13 amino acids. Trimming shortened V by 5 bases and J by 5 bases, and 12 bases separated the two germline ends. CDR3 sequence: CASSPSTQETQYF. The CDR3 DNA follows: TGTGCCAGCAGCCCTTCAACCCAGGAGACCCAGTACTTC.

This clonotype occurred a few times. The CDR3, as DNA: TGTGCCAGCAGACCTACTGGGGCCAACGTCCTGACTTTC. Its protein is CASRPTGANVLTF. V usage is TRBV6-5 and J usage is TRBJ2-6, with D unresolved. Trimming left V 6 bases short and J 2 bases short, with 5 bases between. The V gene's germline CDR1 is MNHEY and CDR2 SVGAGI. The CDR3 is made up of 13 amino acids.

There are a few counts of this clonotype. The chain combines TRBV19 with TRBJ2-1, with D possibly being TRBD1 (6 bases). The V end lost 6 bases, the J end lost 0 bases, and 12 bases lay between the germline ends. Per germline, CDR1 LNHDA and CDR2 SQIVND (reference sequence). This CDR3 has 15 amino acids. Written as DNA, the CDR3 is TGTGCCAGTAGGGGCAGGGGCAGCTCCTACAATGAGCAGTTCTTC. It specifies CASRGRGSSYNEQFF.

This clonotype occurred a few times. This chain uses TRBV7-4 with TRBJ2-3, with a tentative D call TRBD1 (6 bases). Germline values: CDR1 SGHVT, CDR2 SQSDAQ. V was trimmed by 2 bases and J by 3 bases, leaving 12 bases between them. The CDR3 spans 15 residues. CDR3 sequence reads: CASSLIGQGTDTQYF. The CDR3 DNA follows: TGTGCCAGCAGCTTAATCGGCCAGGGGACAGATACGCAGTATTTT.

This clonotype appeared many times. The rearrangement joins TRBV7-8 to TRBJ2-5; D unclear. The germline V and J ends were trimmed by 4 bases and 1 base, with 13 bases remaining between them. The CDR3 runs 15 residues. Germline V gene sequence: CDR1 SGHVS, CDR2 FQNEAQ. CDR3 nucleotide sequence: TGTGCCAGCAGCTCGGTACGACTCCCCCAAGAGACCCAGTACTTC. It encodes CASSSVRLPQETQYF.

This chain links TRBV28 with TRBJ2-1, with 12 bases that match TRBD2. Germline V gene lookup returns CDR1 MDHEN and CDR2 SYDVKM. Trimming took 6 bases from V and 7 from J; bases not matched to a gene: 7. This CDR3 comprises 15 residues. CDR3 residues: CASRPGTSGSNEQFF. CDR3 DNA sequence: TGTGCCAGCAGACCCGGGACTAGCGGGTCTAATGAGCAGTTCTTC.

This chain joins TRBV5-6 and TRBJ2-5, with TRBD2 matching over 13 bases. There are 16 residues in the CDR3. Germline loops: CDR1 SGHDT, CDR2 YYEEEE. Trimming at V came to 0 bases and at J to 5 bases, leaving 4 bases not matched to a gene. The CDR3 region is CASSLGLAGGVETQYF. CDR3 nucleotide sequence: TGTGCCAGCAGCTTGGGACTAGCGGGAGGAGTTGAGACCCAGTACTTC.

The chain recombines TRBV6-2 or TRBV6-3 with TRBJ1-2, with D possibly matching TRBD1 (5 bases). Trimming pared 10 bases from V and 4 bases from J, leaving 10 bases between. The CDR3 spans 11 residues. Per the germline V gene, CDR1 is MNHEY and CDR2 is SVGEGT. The CDR3, as DNA: TGTGCCACCCGTCAGGGCTATGGCTACACCTTC. This codes for CATRQGYGYTF.

The J gene is TRBJ1-6, the V gene TRBV27, with D possibly TRBD1 on 6 matching bases. V was cut by 2 bases and J by 10 bases, with 12 bases left in between. Germline V CDR1 and CDR2: MNHEY, SMNVEV (reference sequence). This CDR3 spans 14 amino acids. CDR3: CASSLGRGGSPLHF. The CDR3 nucleotides read TGTGCCAGCAGTTTAGGCAGGGGAGGGTCACCCCTCCACTTT.

V is TRBV7-9 and J is TRBJ2-2, with a possible D match to TRBD1 (5 bases). Trimming shortened V by 5 bases and J by 5 bases, and 12 bases separated the two germline ends. The germline CDR1 and CDR2 sequences are SEHNR and FQNEAQ (reference sequence). The CDR3 extends over 14 amino acids. The CDR3 here is CASSPPPGTGELFF. In DNA, the CDR3 is TGTGCCAGCAGCCCCCCCCCAGGGACCGGGGAGCTGTTTTTT.

This clonotype has at least ten counts. The chain carries TRBV7-8 and TRBJ2-2; D may match TRBD1 or TRBD2 (5 bases each). Trimming pared 9 bases from V and 2 bases from J, leaving 13 bases between. CDR3 length equals 14 residues. In germline, CDR1 is SGHVS, CDR2 FQNEAQ. The CDR3 DNA is TGTGCCAGTCGTGAGGGGAAAAACACCGGGGAGCTGTTTTTT. This codes for CASREGKNTGELFF.

In this sample, this clonotype turned up many times. The J gene is TRBJ2-3, the V gene TRBV7-2; D remains ambiguous. V was cut by 6 bases and J by 1 base, with 8 bases left in between. Germline V gene sequence: CDR1 SGHTA, CDR2 FQGNSA. This CDR3 comprises 13 residues. CDR3 DNA: TGTGCCAGCAGGAGACGTCGCACAGATACGCAGTATTTT. It encodes CASRRRRTDTQYF.

The genes are TRBV6-2 or TRBV6-3 and TRBJ2-3, with 7 bases identical to TRBD2. Unmatched junction bases numbered 4, after V lost 2 bases and J lost 2 bases. Per germline, CDR1 MNHEY and CDR2 SVGEGT. This CDR3 region has 15 residues. The DNA for the CDR3 is TGTGCCAGCAGTTACGTGGGAGGGCCCACAGATACGCAGTATTTT. Protein product: CASSYVGGPTDTQYF.

The chain recombines TRBV12-3 or TRBV12-4 with TRBJ2-3; 9 bases fit TRBD2. This CDR3 is 15 amino acids long. V shed 2 bases and J 5 bases; nucleotides not matched to a gene: 5. CDR3 amino acids: CASSLRGLARDTQYF. The CDR3 DNA follows: TGTGCCAGCAGTTTAAGGGGACTAGCTAGAGATACGCAGTATTTT.

The V and J genes are TRBV19 and TRBJ2-1; the D gene could be TRBD1 or TRBD2 (6 bases each). Germline lookup yields CDR1 LNHDA and CDR2 SQIVND (reference sequence). V was trimmed by 4 bases and J by 2 bases, leaving 12 bases between them. The CDR3 extends over 15 amino acids. The CDR3 nucleotides read TGTGCCAGTAGTAAGCCCCGGGGGCCCTACAATGAGCAGTTCTTC. Its protein product is CASSKPRGPYNEQFF.

The rearrangement joins TRBV20-1 to TRBJ2-5; D gene unclear. In germline, CDR1 is DFQATT, CDR2 SNEGSKA (reference sequence). CDR3 size: 13 residues. V lost 0 bases to trimming and J lost 5 bases, with 10 bases between them. The CDR3 region has the DNA TGCAGTGCTAGAGATGGTAGCCTCGAGACCCAGTACTTC. This encodes CSARDGSLETQYF.

The chain carries TRBV28 and TRBJ1-6; D unclear. The CDR3 is made up of 14 amino acids. Germline-derived CDR1 and CDR2 are MDHEN and SYDVKM. Trimming cost V 8 bases and J 1 base, with 9 bases left between them. The DNA of the CDR3 is TGTGCCAGCCTGAGGAGTTCCTATAATTCACCCCTCCACTTT. Protein: CASLRSSYNSPLHF.

The genes are TRBV6-5 and TRBJ1-2, with a possible D match to TRBD1 (6 bases). Between the trimmed V and J ends, which lost 2 bases and 4 bases, there was a span of 17 bases. This CDR3 contains 16 residues. Germline-derived CDR1 and CDR2 are MNHEY and SVGAGI. The CDR3 spells CASSYTSWQGTYGYTF. The DNA for the CDR3 is TGTGCCAGCAGTTACACCTCGTGGCAGGGGACCTATGGCTACACCTTC.

This clonotype appeared a few times. The V and J genes are TRBV7-6 and TRBJ2-1; 9 nucleotides align to TRBD2. Germline lookup yields CDR1 SGHVS and CDR2 FNYEAQ. V trimming: 5 bases; J trimming: 4 bases; junction bases outside the gene matches: 6. This CDR3 contains 15 residues. The CDR3 DNA is TGTGCCAGCAGCCGAGCGGGGGGCCGGTACAATGAGCAGTTCTTC. It specifies CASSRAGGRYNEQFF.

This rearrangement joins TRBV11-2 to TRBJ2-1; the D gene is possibly TRBD2 (5 bases). Germline CDR1 SGHAT, CDR2 FQNNGV. V lost 6 bases and J lost 5, with 14 bases in between. The CDR3 contains 14 residues. The CDR3 spells CASRPSRADNEQFF. CDR3 nucleotide sequence: TGTGCCAGCAGGCCTAGCCGGGCGGACAATGAGCAGTTCTTC. The full variable domain, rest sourced from reference TRBV11-2 and TRBJ2-1, is EAGVAQSPRYKIIEKRQSVAFWCNPISGHATLYWYQQILGQGPKLLIQFQNNGVVDDSQLPKDRFSAERLKGVDSTLKIQPAKLEDSAVYLCASRPSRADNEQFFGPGTRLTVL.